Presented here are 27 T cell receptor beta chains from one specimen sequenced in a study of blood T cell repertoires in COVID-19. Libraries were prepared by immunoSEQ multiplex PCR; TCRdb keeps only in-frame clonotypes and omits some of them. The repertoire consists of about 420,000 clones, with around nine tenths occurring once and the leading ten covering approximately 0.92%. The sample consisted of peripheral blood. Receptor source: a man aged 18 to 35 with COVID-19, enrolled during active disease.

This sequence joins TRBV11-2 and TRBJ2-2; the match to TRBD2 covers 7 bases. V lost 3 bases to trimming and J lost 1 base; unmatched junction nucleotides: 2. The CDR3 extends over 15 amino acids. CDR1 is SGHAT, CDR2 FQNNGV, per germline. For the CDR3, the DNA is TGTGCCAGCAGCTTGGGCGGGGGGAACACCGGGGAGCTGTTTTTT. As protein: CASSLGGGNTGELFF.

This chain links TRBV3-1 (or the pseudogene TRBV3-2) with TRBJ2-2; 7 nucleotides agree with TRBD2. Germline assignment: CDR1 LGHDT and CDR2 YNNKEL (reference sequence). The trim removed 6 bases at V and 4 bases at J, leaving 5 bases unmatched. This CDR3 region has 14 residues. This CDR3 reads CASRRTRFTGELFF. In DNA form, the CDR3 reads TGTGCCAGCAGACGGACTAGATTCACCGGGGAGCTGTTTTTT.

The chain recombines TRBV6-5 with TRBJ2-2, with TRBD1 matching over 8 bases. V was pared by 2 bases and J by 0 bases, with 2 bases of the junction left unmatched. CDR1 is MNHEY, CDR2 SVGAGI, per germline. There are 16 residues in the CDR3. The CDR3 DNA reads TGTGCCAGCAGTTACAGGGGACAGGCGAACACCGGGGAGCTGTTTTTT. Its protein product is CASSYRGQANTGELFF.

The V gene is TRBV11-2, the J gene TRBJ1-2; 7 bases match TRBD1. This CDR3 contains 20 residues. CDR1 SGHAT and CDR2 FQNNGV come from the germline V gene. With V trimmed by 0 bases and J by 0 bases, 16 bases remained unmatched. CDR3 bases: TGTGCCAGCAGCTTAGATCACAGAACGACAGTACAGGGGACTAACTATGGCTACACCTTC. Translating gives CASSLDHRTTVQGTNYGYTF. The full variable domain, with the rest looked up from reference TRBV11-2 and TRBJ1-2, is EAGVAQSPRYKIIEKRQSVAFWCNPISGHATLYWYQQILGQGPKLLIQFQNNGVVDDSQLPKDRFSAERLKGVDSTLKIQPAKLEDSAVYLCASSLDHRTTVQGTNYGYTFGSGTRLTVV.

The chain couples TRBV18 to TRBJ2-5; 9 bases fit TRBD1. CDR3 size: 15 residues. Germline V gene lookup returns CDR1 KGHSH and CDR2 LQKENI. Trimming cost V 0 bases and J 5 bases; bases outside gene matches: 4. The DNA for the CDR3 is TGTGCCAGCTCACCACCTTCGGACAGGGGCGAGACCCAGTACTTC. This encodes CASSPPSDRGETQYF.

The chain carries TRBV2 and TRBJ1-4; 8 nucleotides line up with TRBD1. This CDR3 contains 19 residues. Germline CDR1 and CDR2: SNHLY and FYNNEI. The junction had 18 bases not matched to a gene; V was cut back by 2 bases and J by 7 bases. Written as DNA, the CDR3 is TGTGCCAGCAGTGAACCCACTCCCGGGACAGGTATTAGTGGTGAAAAACTGTTTTTT. This translates into CASSEPTPGTGISGEKLFF.

The chain has TRBV6-2 or TRBV6-3 and TRBJ2-1, with D possibly being TRBD2 (6 bases). This CDR3 is built from 14 residues. Germline assignment: CDR1 MNHEY and CDR2 SVGEGT. V was cut by 6 bases and J by 4 bases, with 13 bases left in between. The CDR3 loop reads CASSQQGGYNEQFF. The CDR3 nucleotides read TGTGCCAGCAGCCAACAAGGAGGGTACAATGAGCAGTTCTTC.

This rearrangement joins TRBV11-1 to TRBJ2-4, with 11 bases matching TRBD1. CDR1 and CDR2 from the germline V gene are SGHAT and FQDESV (reference sequence). The V segment lost 3 bases and the J segment 2 bases; nucleotides outside the gene matches: 3. This CDR3 contains 16 residues. CDR3 sequence (DNA): TGTGCCAGCAGCTTGGACAGGGGGCTAACCAAAAACATTCAGTACTTC. As protein: CASSLDRGLTKNIQYF. The complete variable domain, with remaining parts taken from reference TRBV11-1 and TRBJ2-4, reads EAEVAQSPRYKITEKSQAVAFWCDPISGHATLYWYRQILGQGPELLVQFQDESVVDDSQLPKDRFSAERLKGVDSTLKIQPAELGDSAMYLCASSLDRGLTKNIQYFGAGTRLSVL.

The chain carries TRBV7-9 and TRBJ2-3, with D hard to call. CDR3 length equals 12 residues. Trimming removed 7 bases from V and 1 base from J, with 6 bases in between. The V gene's germline CDR1 is SEHNR and CDR2 FQNEAQ (reference sequence). CDR3 residues: CASTAGTDTQYF. The CDR3 bases are TGTGCCAGCACGGCAGGCACAGATACGCAGTATTTT.

The gene calls are TRBV6-5 and TRBJ1-1; no clear D gene. Germline CDR1 is MNHEY and CDR2 is SVGAGI. This CDR3 comprises 14 residues. Between the trimmed V and J ends, which lost 2 bases and 1 base, there was a span of 8 bases. The CDR3, as DNA: TGTGCCAGCAGTTACGGTAGCCAGAACACTGAAGCTTTCTTT. Translating it yields CASSYGSQNTEAFF.

The chain has TRBV29-1 and TRBJ2-2; 15 positions match TRBD2. The junction had 6 bases not matched to a gene; V was cut back by 0 bases and J by 7 bases. The CDR3 is 17 amino acids. Per the germline V gene, CDR1 is SQVTM and CDR2 is ANQGSEA. The CDR3, as DNA: TGCAGCGTTGAAGATGGACTAGCGGGAGGGCCGGACGGGGAGCTGTTTTTT. This encodes CSVEDGLAGGPDGELFF.

The J gene is TRBJ2-1, the V gene TRBV2, with 9 bases matching TRBD1. This CDR3 contains 17 residues. V was clipped by 5 bases and J by 1 base; unmatched bases: 9. Per germline, CDR1 SNHLY and CDR2 FYNNEI. The CDR3 nucleotides read TGTGCCAGCAGTACAGGGGGCGGCTACATTTCCTACAATGAGCAGTTCTTC. Encoded protein: CASSTGGGYISYNEQFF.

This clone occurred once. V and J are TRBV7-8 and TRBJ1-3; D not certain. V dropped 5 bases and J dropped 0 bases, with 17 bases sitting between them. Per the germline V gene, CDR1 is SGHVS and CDR2 is FQNEAQ. The CDR3 runs 17 residues. CDR3 region: CASSPERHHSSGNTIYF. In nucleotides, the CDR3 is TGTGCCAGCAGCCCGGAGAGGCATCATAGCTCTGGAAACACCATATATTTT.

The chain uses TRBV2 and TRBJ1-4; D uncertain. Trimming shortened V by 3 bases and J by 4 bases, and 12 bases separated the two germline ends. The CDR3 has 15 amino acids. Looked up from germline, CDR1 is SNHLY and CDR2 is FYNNEI. DNA for the CDR3: TGTGCCAGCAGTGATAGAGGGTCCCGTAATGAAAAACTGTTTTTT. It specifies CASSDRGSRNEKLFF.

J is TRBJ1-1 and V is TRBV2; the match to TRBD1 covers 7 bases. The germline gives CDR1 SNHLY, CDR2 FYNNEI. The CDR3 contains 14 residues. V lost 6 bases, J lost 2 bases, and 6 bases stayed unmatched. The DNA of the CDR3 is TGTGCCAGCAGGGGACAGCCTTCTAACACTGAAGCTTTCTTT. Residues: CASRGQPSNTEAFF.

The rearrangement uses TRBV25-1 and TRBJ2-3, with 11 positions matching TRBD2. V was clipped by 4 bases and J by 5 bases; unmatched bases: 5. The CDR3 extends over 15 amino acids. Germline CDR1 reads MGHDK; CDR2 reads SYGVNS. Here the CDR3 DNA reads TGTGCCAGCAGTGTAGCGGGAGGGCCTGTAGATACGCAGTATTTT. Translated: CASSVAGGPVDTQYF.

The chain has TRBV12-3 or TRBV12-4 and TRBJ2-1, with D unclear. The CDR3 loop spans 12 amino acids. Trimming removed 5 bases from V and 8 bases from J, with 10 bases in between. The CDR3 region has the DNA TGTGCCAGCAGTCATATAGCCCATGAGCAGTTCTTC. It yields the protein CASSHIAHEQFF.

V is TRBV3-1 (or the pseudogene TRBV3-2) and J is TRBJ2-7; D is ambiguous. Per the germline V gene, CDR1 is LGHDT and CDR2 is YNNKEL (reference sequence). The CDR3 loop spans 12 amino acids. V gave up 1 base and J gave up 6 bases, with 7 bases separating them. CDR3 DNA: TGTGCCAGCAGCCAAGGCGGCCGCGAGCAGTACTTC. Protein: CASSQGGREQYF.

The chain combines TRBV4-1 with TRBJ1-3; a possible D gene is TRBD1 (5 bases). This CDR3 region has 14 residues. Trimming left V 3 bases short and J 0 bases short, with 6 bases between. CDR1 MGHRA and CDR2 YSYEKL come from the germline V gene. CDR3 coding DNA: TGCGCCAGCAGCCAGGACAACTCTGGAAACACCATATATTTT. It is translated as CASSQDNSGNTIYF.

V and J are TRBV14 and TRBJ1-2; 8 bases map to TRBD1. Germline V gene lookup returns CDR1 SGHDN and CDR2 FVKESK. V shed 1 base, J shed 6 bases, and the junction held 10 bases outside the gene matches. CDR3 length: 16 residues. Written as DNA, the CDR3 is TGTGCCAGCAGCCAAGCTGCAACAGGGGGATGGAATGGCTACACCTTC. Translating it yields CASSQAATGGWNGYTF.

The chain links TRBV5-1 to TRBJ2-7; 7 nucleotides agree with TRBD1. The CDR3 runs to 14 residues. Germline assignment: CDR1 SGHRS and CDR2 YFSETQ. Trimming removed 4 bases from V and 6 bases from J; junction bases left unmatched: 10. CDR3 sequence: CASSTTGAVGEQYF. Here the CDR3 DNA reads TGCGCCAGCAGCACCACAGGGGCAGTAGGCGAGCAGTACTTC. Full variable domain (rest looked up from reference TRBV5-1 and TRBJ2-7): KAGVTQTPRYLIKTRGQQVTLSCSPISGHRSVSWYQQTPGQGLQFLFEYFSETQRNKGNFPGRFSGRQFSNSRSEMNVSTLELGDSALYLCASSTTGAVGEQYFGPGTRLTVT.

The genes are TRBV5-4 and TRBJ1-1; D perhaps matches TRBD1 (5 bases). The V end lost 5 bases, the J end lost 8 bases, and 10 bases lay between the germline ends. The CDR3 contains 11 residues. Germline-derived CDR1 and CDR2 are SGHNT and YYREEE (reference sequence). CDR3 loop: CASRGRGEAFF. The CDR3 DNA reads TGTGCCAGCAGGGGGCGTGGCGAAGCTTTCTTT.

CDR3 DNA: TGTGCCAGCAGCGGGACAGCAGCGAACACCGGGGAGCTGTTTTTT. This translates into CASSGTAANTGELFF. V gene TRBV7-9 combines with J gene TRBJ2-2; TRBD1 agrees at 7 bases. V trimming: 5 bases; J trimming: 0 bases; junction bases outside the gene matches: 3. The germline gives CDR1 SEHNR, CDR2 FQNEAQ (reference sequence). This CDR3 has 15 residues.

This chain uses TRBV24-1 with TRBJ2-1; D is uncertain. The germline CDR1 and CDR2 sequences are KGHDR and SFDVKD. V was shortened by 3 bases and J by 4 bases, with 6 bases between the two germline ends. The CDR3 is 13 residues long. CDR3 sequence: CATSDPGYNEQFF. The CDR3 nucleotides read TGTGCCACCAGTGATCCAGGTTACAATGAGCAGTTCTTC.

The chain has TRBV5-4 and TRBJ1-1; a weak D match, TRBD1 (6 bases). Per germline, CDR1 SGHNT and CDR2 YYREEE (reference sequence). The V and J ends lost 1 base and 11 bases respectively, with 27 bases between them. The CDR3 runs 17 residues. CDR3 coding DNA: TGTGCCAGCAGCTTGTCCCCCCGCCGGGGGGCATCCCACGAGGCTTTCTTT. This codes for CASSLSPRRGASHEAFF.

The chain is built from TRBV5-4 and TRBJ2-2; TRBD2 might be the D (6 bases). Trimming took off 4 bases at V and 0 bases at J, with 13 bases between the two ends. There are 16 residues in the CDR3. The germline V gene encodes CDR1 SGHNT and CDR2 YYREEE (reference sequence). This CDR3 reads CASSPAGRSNTGELFF. The CDR3 DNA follows: TGTGCCAGCAGCCCCGCGGGGAGATCGAACACCGGGGAGCTGTTTTTT.

The chain is built from TRBV19 and TRBJ1-5; unclear D gene. CDR3 length equals 14 residues. Germline CDR1 and CDR2: LNHDA and SQIVND (reference sequence). The V gene lost 5 bases and the J gene lost 5 bases, with 13 bases spanning the gap. The CDR3 DNA reads as TGTGCCAGTAGTGCCGCGGGTGGACATCAGCCCCAGCATTTT. Encoded protein: CASSAAGGHQPQHF.